These 16 T cell receptor beta chains were sequenced from one sample in a study of blood T cell repertoires in COVID-19. Profiling relied on immunoSEQ multiplex PCR, and the TCRdb table lists in-frame clones only, not all of them. Of about 220,000 clones detected, roughly 84% appear once; the ten largest clones hold less than 2.5%. Sequencing input: peripheral blood. The receptor set was obtained from a woman in her fifties or sixties with acute or convalescent COVID-19.

The chain uses TRBV4-3 and TRBJ1-2; 7 nucleotides agree with TRBD1. Germline-derived CDR1 and CDR2 are LGHNA and YSLEER. The CDR3 sequence is 15 residues long. With V trimmed by 1 base and J by 2 bases, 4 bases remained unmatched. The CDR3 coding sequence is TGCGCCAGCAGCCAAGCTGGCAGGGGGAACTATGGCTACACCTTC. Protein product: CASSQAGRGNYGYTF.

V gene TRBV5-1 combines with J gene TRBJ2-5; 9 positions match TRBD2. J gave up 2 bases and V 0 bases, and 2 bases lay outside the gene matches. This CDR3 has 15 amino acids. Germline values: CDR1 SGHRS, CDR2 YFSETQ. The CDR3 loop is CASSLARGGQETQYF. The CDR3 coding sequence is TGCGCCAGCAGCTTGGCGCGGGGGGGTCAAGAGACCCAGTACTTC. The complete variable domain, with remaining parts taken from reference TRBV5-1 and TRBJ2-5, reads KAGVTQTPRYLIKTRGQQVTLSCSPISGHRSVSWYQQTPGQGLQFLFEYFSETQRNKGNFPGRFSGRQFSNSRSEMNVSTLELGDSALYLCASSLARGGQETQYFGPGTRLLVL.

The rearrangement links TRBV6-5 to TRBJ2-5, with 10 nucleotides matching TRBD2. The CDR3 runs to 15 residues. CDR1 and CDR2 (germline): MNHEY, SVGAGI. J was trimmed by 5 bases and V by 6 bases; bases with no gene match: 9. CDR3 nucleotides: TGTGCCAGCAGACAAGGGACTAGCGTTCTGGAGACCCAGTACTTC. Translated: CASRQGTSVLETQYF.

V usage is TRBV7-9 and J usage is TRBJ1-2, with TRBD1 identical over 9 bases. This CDR3 spans 14 amino acids. Germline assignment: CDR1 SEHNR and CDR2 FQNEAQ (reference sequence). With 5 bases clipped from V and 3 bases from J, the junction kept 4 bases outside the gene matches. The CDR3 sequence is CASSPGQGDYGYTF. The DNA of the CDR3 is TGTGCCAGCAGCCCGGGACAGGGAGACTATGGCTACACCTTC. Full variable domain (missing parts from reference TRBV7-9 and TRBJ1-2): DTGVSQNPRHKITKRGQNVTFRCDPISEHNRLYWYRQTLGQGPEFLTYFQNEAQLEKSRLLSDRFSAERPKGSFSTLEIQRTEQGDSAMYLCASSPGQGDYGYTFGSGTRLTVV.

The chain employs TRBV10-3 and TRBJ1-3; 8 bases align to TRBD1. Germline CDR1 reads ENHRY; CDR2 reads SYGVKD. The CDR3 covers 14 residues. With V trimmed by 7 bases and J by 2 bases, 4 bases remained unmatched. Here the CDR3 DNA reads TGTGCCATCACCGGGGACAGGACTGGAAACACCATATATTTT. Protein sequence: CAITGDRTGNTIYF.

The V and J genes are TRBV4-1 and TRBJ1-1, with 9 bases matching TRBD1. Germline V gene lookup returns CDR1 MGHRA and CDR2 YSYEKL. The CDR3 totals 16 residues. Trimming took 6 bases from V and 4 from J; bases not matched to a gene: 12. The CDR3 DNA is TGCGCCAGCAGTCGGACAGGGGATGGAAGGTTCACTGAAGCTTTCTTT. Translation: CASSRTGDGRFTEAFF.

DNA of the CDR3: TGTGCCAGCAGCCAAGCGGGCGAGCAGTACTTC. It is translated as CASSQAGEQYF. This chain connects TRBV3-1 (or the pseudogene TRBV3-2) to TRBJ2-7; D gene uncertain. Trimming removed 1 base at V and 6 bases at J, with 4 bases between. The germline gives CDR1 LGHDT, CDR2 YNNKEL (reference sequence). The CDR3 has 11 amino acids.

This clone was seen more than once but under ten times. The rearrangement uses TRBV29-1 and TRBJ2-1; a possible D gene is TRBD1 (5 bases). Trimming took 8 bases from V and 9 from J, leaving 17 bases between them. This CDR3 is 12 amino acids long. CDR1 and CDR2 from the germline V gene are SQVTM and ANQGSEA. CDR3 region: CSPLGPQFEQFF. The CDR3, as DNA: TGCAGCCCGCTGGGGCCCCAATTTGAGCAGTTCTTC.

V and J are TRBV11-3 and TRBJ1-4, with a weak D call TRBD1 (6 bases). Germline CDR1 and CDR2: SGHNT and YENEEA. V lost 10 bases, J lost 7 bases, and 22 bases lay in between. CDR3 size: 15 residues. For the CDR3, the DNA is TGTGCCACCCGGGGGGCGGACAAAGAAAGTGAAAAACTGTTTTTT. Residues: CATRGADKESEKLFF.

The rearrangement joins TRBV10-3 to TRBJ1-1; D possibly corresponds to TRBD1 (6 bases). The CDR3 is 17 residues long. CDR1 ENHRY and CDR2 SYGVKD come from the germline V gene. V was cut by 1 base and J by 5 bases, with 20 bases left in between. CDR3 in DNA: TGTGCCATCAGTGAGTTCCCGGGGACAACCCCGGCTACTGAAGCTTTCTTT. It encodes CAISEFPGTTPATEAFF.

This clone appeared a few times. The V and J genes are TRBV7-8 and TRBJ2-7; perhaps TRBD1 as D (5 bases). V shed 4 bases and J shed 3 bases, with 13 bases lying between them. The CDR3 consists of 14 residues. Germline CDR1 SGHVS, CDR2 FQNEAQ. CDR3 DNA sequence: TGTGCCAGCAGCTCAGGATTCACAGGCTACGAGCAGTACTTC. Translation gives CASSSGFTGYEQYF.

The CDR3 nucleotides read TGTGCCAGCAGTCTGGGACAGAATCAGCCCCAGCATTTT. Translated: CASSLGQNQPQHF. V usage is TRBV12-3 or TRBV12-4 and J usage is TRBJ1-5; 7 bases map to TRBD1. V lost 5 bases and J lost 4; bases outside the gene matches: 2. This CDR3 region has 13 residues.

The chain uses TRBV9 and TRBJ2-1, with 11 bases matching TRBD2. Germline lookup yields CDR1 SGDLS and CDR2 YYNGEE. The V segment lost 2 bases and the J segment 9 bases; nucleotides outside the gene matches: 10. This CDR3 contains 16 residues. The CDR3 coding sequence is TGTGCCAGCAGCGTTTCGTCTAGCGGGGGGCCCGGTGAGCAGTTCTTC. This encodes CASSVSSSGGPGEQFF.

J is TRBJ1-1 and V is TRBV19; 9 bases map to TRBD1. J lost 5 bases, V lost 3 bases, and 7 bases had no gene match. The CDR3 consists of 15 residues. From germline, CDR1 is LNHDA and CDR2 SQIVND (reference sequence). The CDR3 here is CASSIPDRGGTEAFF. The CDR3 DNA reads TGTGCCAGTAGTATCCCGGACAGGGGTGGGACTGAAGCTTTCTTT. The variable domain in full, completed from reference TRBV19 and TRBJ1-1, reads DGGITQSPKYLFRKEGQNVTLSCEQNLNHDAMYWYRQDPGQGLRLIYYSQIVNDFQKGDIAEGYSVSREKKESFPLTVTSAQKNPTAFYLCASSIPDRGGTEAFFGQGTRLTVV.

The gene calls are TRBV2 and TRBJ2-3; TRBD2 matches 12 bases. The V gene's germline CDR1 is SNHLY and CDR2 FYNNEI. The CDR3 length is 17 residues. Trimming cost V 1 base and J 5 bases; bases outside gene matches: 7. CDR3 sequence reads: CASSEGASGGVVDTQYF. In DNA, the CDR3 is TGTGCCAGCAGTGAAGGGGCTAGCGGGGGGGTTGTAGATACGCAGTATTTT.

This rearrangement joins TRBV3-1 (or the pseudogene TRBV3-2) to TRBJ1-4, with D perhaps TRBD1 (5 bases). The CDR3 extends over 15 amino acids. Trimming stripped 0 bases from V and 7 bases from J, with 12 bases between. Germline-derived CDR1 and CDR2 are LGHDT and YNNKEL (reference sequence). The CDR3 loop reads CASSQDWGGREKLFF. For the CDR3, the DNA is TGTGCCAGCAGCCAAGACTGGGGCGGACGTGAAAAACTGTTTTTT.